These 8 T cell receptor beta chains came from one sample sequenced in a study of long-term antiretroviral therapy in people with HIV. A v3.0 immunoSEQ assay was performed at survey level. Some clones are missing from TCRdb's copy, which holds only in-frame ones; the method was immunoSEQ multiplex PCR. The data show some 10,000 clones, with about 69% seen just once and 20% held by the top ten. The sample in question was unsorted PBMCs, obtained 1.8 years before starting antiretroviral therapy. The receptors shown here come from a man between 35 and 55 years old with HIV.

The J gene is TRBJ2-3, the V gene TRBV7-9, with TRBD2 as a possible D gene (6 bases). V was clipped by 5 bases and J by 7 bases, with 10 bases between them. The CDR3 spans 12 residues. Looked up from germline, CDR1 is SEHNR and CDR2 is FQNEAQ (reference sequence). CDR3 DNA: TGTGCCAGCAGCCTTGGCGGGAATACGCAGTATTTT. Residues: CASSLGGNTQYF. The complete variable domain, with remaining parts taken from reference TRBV7-9 and TRBJ2-3, reads DTGVSQNPRHKITKRGQNVTFRCDPISEHNRLYWYRQTLGQGPEFLTYFQNEAQLEKSRLLSDRFSAERPKGSFSTLEIQRTEQGDSAMYLCASSLGGNTQYFGPGTRLTVL.

In its sample, this clone is hyperexpanded. The CDR3 loop is CSVETGTASSYEQYF. CDR3 nucleotide sequence: TGCAGCGTAGAGACAGGGACCGCGAGCTCCTACGAGCAGTACTTC. V is TRBV29-1 and J is TRBJ2-7; 7 bases align to TRBD1. The CDR3 covers 15 residues. V dropped 6 bases and J dropped 0; count of bases not matched to a gene: 11. Germline CDR1 and CDR2: SQVTM and ANQGSEA.

CDR3 amino acids: CASSINPGPGNTIYF. The DNA of the CDR3 is TGTGCCAGTAGTATCAACCCGGGGCCCGGAAACACCATATATTTT. V is TRBV19 and J is TRBJ1-3; possibly TRBD1 for D (5 bases). The CDR3 consists of 15 residues. Germline assignment: CDR1 LNHDA and CDR2 SQIVND (reference sequence). V lost 3 bases and J lost 4, with 13 bases in between.

V usage is TRBV10-3 and J usage is TRBJ1-4; D remains unclear. The length of the CDR3 is 15 residues. Looked up from germline, CDR1 is ENHRY and CDR2 is SYGVKD. Trimming took off 3 bases at V and 0 bases at J, with 8 bases between the two ends. The CDR3 nucleotides read TGTGCCATCAGTGACAGGTCCGCAACTAATGAAAAACTGTTTTTT. It yields the protein CAISDRSATNEKLFF.

This rearrangement joins TRBV18 to TRBJ1-3; TRBD1 agrees at 7 bases. V shed 6 bases, J shed 0 bases, and the junction held 8 bases outside the gene matches. Germline V CDR1 and CDR2: KGHSH, LQKENI. This CDR3 region has 16 residues. CDR3 residues: CASSRGQKDSGNTIYF. Written as DNA, the CDR3 is TGTGCCAGCTCCCGGGGACAGAAAGACTCTGGAAACACCATATATTTT.

The chain combines TRBV30 with TRBJ1-1, with a weak D call TRBD1 (6 bases). The germline V gene encodes CDR1 GTSNPN and CDR2 SVGIG (reference sequence). The CDR3 length is 15 residues. V gave up 0 bases and J gave up 6 bases, with 17 bases separating them. The CDR3 region has the DNA TGTGCCTGGAGTGTGAGGTTGACGGGGGCATCTGAAGCTTTCTTT. Translating it yields CAWSVRLTGASEAFF.

The CDR3 here is CASSIHRDWGNEQFF. The DNA of the CDR3 is TGTGCCAGTAGTATACACAGGGATTGGGGCAATGAGCAGTTCTTC. The chain carries TRBV19 and TRBJ2-1, with a weak D call TRBD1 (6 bases). This CDR3 contains 15 residues. The ends were cut back, 2 bases at V and 6 bases at J, with 14 bases in the middle. Germline CDR1 LNHDA, CDR2 SQIVND (reference sequence).

This clone was seen a single time. V and J are TRBV29-1 and TRBJ2-2; D remains unclear. CDR1 SQVTM and CDR2 ANQGSEA come from the germline V gene. This CDR3 has 14 residues. V was trimmed by 2 bases and J by 3 bases, leaving 10 bases between them. The CDR3 loop is CSVEWMHYTGELFF. CDR3 nucleotides: TGCAGCGTTGAATGGATGCATTACACCGGGGAGCTGTTTTTT.